The entry that follows covers one TCR beta chain sequence. The data derive from a study of blood T cell repertoires in COVID-19. The overall study: Sites across the United States, Italy and Spain contributed samples from acute and convalescent COVID-19. T cells, B-cell-depleted T cells, or PBMCs supplied cDNA or gDNA.

The germline gives CDR1 SGHNT, CDR2 YYREEE (reference sequence). J gave up 6 bases and V 4 bases, and 7 bases lay outside the gene matches. The CDR3 sequence is 15 residues long. Original methodology: Estimation of nucleated cell counts was performed using reference gene primer amplification. Libraries were prepared by immunoSEQ multiplex PCR; TCRdb keeps only in-frame clonotypes and omits some of them. Clone size and the V and J calls come from that table; the DNA yielded D and trimming. Altogether 200,000 to 250,000 clones are present, over 80% being singletons, with the ten largest covering 2.6%. Sequenced sample: peripheral blood. The gene calls are TRBV5-4 and TRBJ2-4, with 10 nucleotides matching TRBD2. The sequence was collected from a woman in her 70s with active or convalescent COVID-19. The CDR3 sequence: CASSSGLADTNIQYF. DNA for the CDR3: TGTGCCAGCAGCAGCGGACTAGCGGATACAAACATTCAGTACTTC.